This entry concerns a single TCR beta chain. This specimen belongs to a study of technical replicates of blood from several donors. Germline V CDR1 and CDR2: SNHLY, FYNNEI. This CDR3 contains 17 residues. With V trimmed by 1 base and J by 2 bases, 8 bases remained unmatched. TCRdb keeps only in-frame clones here, not all; method: immunoSEQ multiplex PCR. The sample consists of tens of thousands of clones, approximately 83% of them appearing once. Sequencing was done on a sample of PBMCs. The chain employs TRBV2 and TRBJ2-3; 8 bases match TRBD1. This TCR came from a human donor in good health. Some clones in this sample may be carry-over from other donors' samples. CDR3: CASSEVYQGAPTDTQYF. Here the CDR3 DNA reads TGTGCCAGCAGTGAAGTGTACCAGGGGGCACCCACAGATACGCAGTATTTT.